What follows is one T cell receptor beta chain and its context. Its matching antigen is unknown. Trimming stripped 0 bases from V and 7 bases from J, with 6 bases between. The CDR3 is 13 amino acids. Germline CDR1 LNHNV, CDR2 YYDKDF (reference sequence). This record belongs to a study of graft-versus-host responses after intestinal transplantation. Study summary: Isolated intestinal, liver-intestinal, or multivisceral transplants were what recipients had. All of the recipients had induction that used anti-thymocyte globulin, then tacrolimus and steroids for about 3 years.

Findings of the study overall: Those patients showing graft-donor T cell macrochimerism displayed high graft-versus-host to host-versus-graft clonal ratios in allografts. The authors found GvH clones in recipient marrow, some appearing first in ileum or blood.

Data came from immunoSEQ multiplex PCR; TCRdb stores just in-frame clones and leaves some out. The data contain 85,000 to 90,000 clones, around four fifths of them singletons. This TCR derives from a human donor who received an intestinal transplant. Specimen: unstimulated CD8+ T cells sorted from spleen or lymph node cells, collected before intestinal transplant. The V gene is TRBV15, the J gene TRBJ2-2, with D unclear. The CDR3 sequence: CATSRDRNGELFF. CDR3 DNA: TGTGCCACCAGCAGAGATAGGAACGGGGAGCTGTTTTTT.